The 2 T cell receptor beta chains given below trace back to one sample, sequenced in a study of cytomegalovirus exposure and HLA in healthy donors. Vbeta (60) and Jbeta (13) primers were used in the PCR. The data were produced by immunoSEQ multiplex PCR, yet TCRdb's version contains in-frame clones alone and is incomplete. This sample has about 120,000 clones, with 65% to 80% found just once. Material for sequencing was PBMCs. These receptors all come from a woman in her 40s in good health and CMV-seropositive.

This rearrangement joins TRBV6-5 to TRBJ2-5; 11 bases are shared with TRBD2. The J call may not be correct, given that the DNA end is closer to TRBJ2-7. The CDR3 is made up of 15 amino acids. The germline V gene encodes CDR1 MNHEY and CDR2 SVGAGI. The CDR3 loop reads CASSYLAGGSYEQYF. The CDR3 DNA is TGTGCCAGCAGTTACTTAGCGGGAGGGTCCTACGAGCAGTACTTC.

The chain combines TRBV5-4 with TRBJ2-5; 9 nucleotides line up with TRBD2. Germline CDR1 SGHNT, CDR2 YYREEE (reference sequence). The V segment lost 3 bases and the J segment 4 bases; nucleotides outside the gene matches: 7. The CDR3 runs to 15 residues. CDR3 sequence reads: CASSYGSGGPETQYF. Written as DNA, the CDR3 is TGTGCCAGCAGCTACGGTAGCGGGGGCCCAGAGACCCAGTACTTC.